This T cell receptor (beta chain) comes out of a study of follicular helper T cells after annual influenza vaccination. Concerning this clone: Its antigen is currently unknown.

The study, taken as a whole, reports: Each annual vaccination recalled recurring oligoclonal ICOS+CD38+ cTfh clonotypes. Productive TCRB sequences came from only roughly 9.5-22% of cells.

Profiled with immunoSEQ multiplex PCR; TCRdb holds only in-frame clones, not every one. Among fewer than 550 clones, more than 80% were seen once, and the ten largest hold about 5%. Time point described: 2014-2015 season, pre-vaccination. Cells are cTfh (non-naive CD4+CXCR5+PD-1+), split by ICOS and CD38 into double-positive or double-negative. With 0 bases removed from V and 4 bases from J, the gap between germline ends came to 10 bases. The CDR3 covers 16 residues. Looked up from germline, CDR1 is MNHEY and CDR2 is SVGAGI. Sequenced here: CXCR5+ CD38+ circulating T follicular helper cells from blood, sampled on the day of influenza vaccination. Noted subset: circulating Tfh, non-naive CD4+CXCR5+PD-1+ (ICOS+CD38+ or ICOS-CD38-). The clonotype originates from an adult who received the influenza vaccine. This chain connects TRBV6-5 to TRBJ2-6; no clear D. The chain's CDR3 is CASSYSMQTGANVLTF. CDR3 sequence (DNA): TGTGCCAGCAGTTACTCGATGCAGACGGGGGCCAACGTCCTGACTTTC.